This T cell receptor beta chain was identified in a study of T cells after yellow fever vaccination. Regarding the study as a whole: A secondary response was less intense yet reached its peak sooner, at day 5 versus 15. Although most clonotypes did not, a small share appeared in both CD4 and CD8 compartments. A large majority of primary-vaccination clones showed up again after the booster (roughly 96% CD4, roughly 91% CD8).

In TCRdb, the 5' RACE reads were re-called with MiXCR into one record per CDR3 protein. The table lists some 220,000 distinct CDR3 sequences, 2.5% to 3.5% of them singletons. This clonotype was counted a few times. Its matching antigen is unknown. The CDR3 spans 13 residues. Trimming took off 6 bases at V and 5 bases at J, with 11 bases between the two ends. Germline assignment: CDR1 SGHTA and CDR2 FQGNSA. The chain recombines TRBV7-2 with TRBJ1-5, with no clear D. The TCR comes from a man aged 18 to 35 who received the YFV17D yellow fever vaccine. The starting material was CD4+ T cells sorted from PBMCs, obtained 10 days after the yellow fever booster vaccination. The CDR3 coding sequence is TGTGCCAGCAGTCTCGCCTGGGATCAGCCCCAGCATTTT. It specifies CASSLAWDQPQHF. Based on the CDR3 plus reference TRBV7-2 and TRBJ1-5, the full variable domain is GAGVSQSPSNKVTEKGKDVELRCDPISGHTALYWYRQSLGQGLEFLIYFQGNSAPDKSGLPSDRFSAERTGGSVSTLTIQRTQQEDSAVYLCASSLAWDQPQHFGDGTRLSIL.